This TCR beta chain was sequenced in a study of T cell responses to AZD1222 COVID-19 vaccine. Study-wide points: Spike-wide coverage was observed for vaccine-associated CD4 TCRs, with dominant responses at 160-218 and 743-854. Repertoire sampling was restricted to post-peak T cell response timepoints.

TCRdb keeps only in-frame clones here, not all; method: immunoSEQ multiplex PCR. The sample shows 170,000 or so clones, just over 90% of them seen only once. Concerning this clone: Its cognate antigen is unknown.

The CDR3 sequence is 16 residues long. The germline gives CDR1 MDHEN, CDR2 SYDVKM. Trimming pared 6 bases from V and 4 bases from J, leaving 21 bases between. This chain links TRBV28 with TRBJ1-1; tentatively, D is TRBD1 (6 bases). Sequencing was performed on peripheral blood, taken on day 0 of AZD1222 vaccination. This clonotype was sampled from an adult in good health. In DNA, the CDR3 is TGTGCCAGCAGCCCCCCGCCCCCAGGGGCGAGCACTGAAGCTTTCTTT. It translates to CASSPPPPGASTEAFF.